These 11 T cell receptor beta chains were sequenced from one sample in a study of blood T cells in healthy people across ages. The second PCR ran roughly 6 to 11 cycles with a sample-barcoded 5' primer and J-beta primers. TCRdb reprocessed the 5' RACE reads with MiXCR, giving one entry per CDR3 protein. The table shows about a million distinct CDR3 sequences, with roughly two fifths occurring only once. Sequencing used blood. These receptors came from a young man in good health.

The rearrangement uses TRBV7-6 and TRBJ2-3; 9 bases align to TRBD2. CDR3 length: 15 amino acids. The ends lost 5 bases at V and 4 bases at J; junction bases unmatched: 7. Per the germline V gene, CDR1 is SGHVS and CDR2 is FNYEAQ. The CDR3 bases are TGTGCCAGCAGCCCGCGGGGGGGCAGTTCAGATACGCAGTATTTT. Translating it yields CASSPRGGSSDTQYF.

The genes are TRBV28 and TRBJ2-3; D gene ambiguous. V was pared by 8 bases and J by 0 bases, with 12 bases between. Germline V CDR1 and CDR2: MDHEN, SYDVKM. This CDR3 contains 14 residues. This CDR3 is CASQDRASTDTQYF. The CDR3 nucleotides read TGTGCCAGCCAGGACCGAGCTAGCACAGATACGCAGTATTTT.

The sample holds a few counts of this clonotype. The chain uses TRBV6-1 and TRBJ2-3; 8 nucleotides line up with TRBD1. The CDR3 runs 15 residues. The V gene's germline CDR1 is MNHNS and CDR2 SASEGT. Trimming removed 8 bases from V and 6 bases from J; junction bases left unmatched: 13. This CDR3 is CASGGQGRLVDTQYF. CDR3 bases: TGTGCCAGCGGAGGACAGGGACGTTTGGTGGATACGCAGTATTTT.

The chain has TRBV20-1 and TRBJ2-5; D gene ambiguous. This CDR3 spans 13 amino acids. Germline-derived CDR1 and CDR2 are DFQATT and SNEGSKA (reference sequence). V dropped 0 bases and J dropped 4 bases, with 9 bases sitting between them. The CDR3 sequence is CSAREGSIETQYF. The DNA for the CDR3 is TGCAGTGCTAGAGAGGGTTCTATAGAGACCCAGTACTTC.

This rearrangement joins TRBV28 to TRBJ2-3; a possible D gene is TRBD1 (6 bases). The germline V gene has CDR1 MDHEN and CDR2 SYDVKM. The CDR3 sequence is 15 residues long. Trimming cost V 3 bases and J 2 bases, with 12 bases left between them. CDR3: CASSFGTGITDTQYF. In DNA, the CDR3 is TGTGCCAGCAGTTTTGGAACAGGGATCACAGATACGCAGTATTTT.

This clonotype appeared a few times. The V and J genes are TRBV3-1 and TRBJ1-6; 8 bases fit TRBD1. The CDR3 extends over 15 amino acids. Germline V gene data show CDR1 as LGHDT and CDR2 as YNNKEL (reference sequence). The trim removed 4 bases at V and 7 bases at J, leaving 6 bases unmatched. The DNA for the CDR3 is TGTGCCAGCAGCCGAGACAGGGGCCAGAATTCACCCCTCCACTTT. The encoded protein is CASSRDRGQNSPLHF.

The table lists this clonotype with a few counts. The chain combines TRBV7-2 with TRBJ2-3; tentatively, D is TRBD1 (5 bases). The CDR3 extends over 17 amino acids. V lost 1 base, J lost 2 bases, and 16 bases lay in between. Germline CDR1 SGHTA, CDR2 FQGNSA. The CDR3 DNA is TGTGCCAGCAGCTTAGAAGGGTGGGGCGGATACACAGATACGCAGTATTTT. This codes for CASSLEGWGGYTDTQYF.

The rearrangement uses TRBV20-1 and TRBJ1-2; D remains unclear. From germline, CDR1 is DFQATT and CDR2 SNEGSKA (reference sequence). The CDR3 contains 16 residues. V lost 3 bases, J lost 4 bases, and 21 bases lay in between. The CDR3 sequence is CSASTPGGSRGYGYTF. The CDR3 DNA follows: TGCAGTGCTAGTACCCCCGGAGGATCCCGCGGCTATGGCTACACCTTC.

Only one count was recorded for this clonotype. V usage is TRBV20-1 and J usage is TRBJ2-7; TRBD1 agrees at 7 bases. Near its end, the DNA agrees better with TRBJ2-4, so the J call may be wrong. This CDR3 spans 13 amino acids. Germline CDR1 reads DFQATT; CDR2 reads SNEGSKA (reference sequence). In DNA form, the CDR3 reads TGCAGCCAGACAGGGACGGGCAAAAACATTCAGTACTTC. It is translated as CSQTGTGKNIQYF.

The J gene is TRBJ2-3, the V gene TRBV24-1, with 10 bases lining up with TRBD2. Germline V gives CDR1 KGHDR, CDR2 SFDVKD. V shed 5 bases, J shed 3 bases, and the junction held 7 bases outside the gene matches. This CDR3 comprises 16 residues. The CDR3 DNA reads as TGTGCCACCAGTGGTCATGAGCGGGGGGGAACAGATACGCAGTATTTT. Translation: CATSGHERGGTDTQYF.

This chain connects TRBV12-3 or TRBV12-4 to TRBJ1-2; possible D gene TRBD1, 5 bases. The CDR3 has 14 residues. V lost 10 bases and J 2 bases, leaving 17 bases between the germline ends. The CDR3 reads CANNLGLRNYGYTF. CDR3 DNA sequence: TGTGCCAACAACTTGGGGCTACGAAACTATGGCTACACCTTC.